The 18 T cell receptor beta chains given below trace back to one sample, sequenced in a study of OX40 agonist ivuxolimab in advanced cancers. Profiled with immunoSEQ multiplex PCR; TCRdb holds only in-frame clones, not every one. The table includes approximately 26,000 clones, 80% detected once. The starting material was CD4+ or CD8+ T cells sorted from blood, obtained in a trial of the OX40 agonist ivuxolimab. The receptors were gathered from an adult with an advanced solid tumor such as melanoma, head and neck, liver or kidney cancer.

V and J are TRBV28 and TRBJ2-5; possible D gene TRBD1, 7 bases. Deletions cut 6 bases from V and 1 base from J, with 21 bases between. CDR1 and CDR2 from the germline V gene are MDHEN and SYDVKM. There are 17 residues in the CDR3. The CDR3 is CASSFGPTGTLQETQYF. CDR3 DNA sequence: TGTGCCAGCAGCTTTGGCCCGACAGGGACTCTCCAAGAGACCCAGTACTTC.

V is TRBV6-5 and J is TRBJ2-7; D not resolved. V was trimmed by 10 bases and J by 3 bases, leaving 10 bases between them. Germline V CDR1 and CDR2: MNHEY, SVGAGI. The CDR3 consists of 11 residues. CDR3 protein: CAIGPLYEQYF. The CDR3 coding sequence is TGTGCCATAGGACCTCTCTACGAGCAGTACTTC.

The chain is built from TRBV19 and TRBJ1-1; 7 bases line up with TRBD1. V was clipped by 8 bases and J by 4 bases; unmatched bases: 10. The germline V gene encodes CDR1 LNHDA and CDR2 SQIVND (reference sequence). The CDR3 has 14 amino acids. This CDR3 is CASAGVRGVTEAFF. The CDR3 DNA sequence: TGTGCCAGTGCAGGAGTCAGGGGGGTCACTGAAGCTTTCTTT.

The V call is TRBV2, the J call TRBJ2-7; the D gene is possibly TRBD1 (6 bases). CDR3 size: 17 residues. V was shortened by 2 bases and J by 5 bases, with 22 bases between the two germline ends. CDR1 is SNHLY and CDR2 is FYNNEI in the germline V gene. CDR3 sequence (DNA): TGTGCCAGCAGTGAATCCCTGGACAGTGCCATTTGGAACGAGCAGTACTTC. It specifies CASSESLDSAIWNEQYF.

The chain carries TRBV15 and TRBJ1-3, with 9 bases matching TRBD1. This CDR3 has 18 residues. V shed 1 base, J shed 0 bases, and the junction held 7 bases outside the gene matches. The germline CDR1 and CDR2 sequences are LNHNV and YYDKDF (reference sequence). CDR3 in amino acids: CATSRAGQGLRSGNTIYF. The CDR3 DNA sequence: TGTGCCACCAGCAGAGCGGGACAGGGACTTCGCTCTGGAAACACCATATATTTT.

The chain employs TRBV15 and TRBJ1-5; D is perhaps TRBD1 (5 bases). Germline CDR1 and CDR2: LNHNV and YYDKDF (reference sequence). The CDR3 is 15 residues long. V lost 5 bases to trimming and J lost 4 bases, with 15 bases between them. CDR3 sequence (DNA): TGTGCCACCAGCGGAGGAGCAGGGATAAATCAGCCCCAGCATTTT. Translating gives CATSGGAGINQPQHF.

The J gene is TRBJ2-7, the V gene TRBV4-3, with 9 bases matching TRBD2. The CDR3 is made up of 14 amino acids. The junction had 9 bases not matched to a gene; V was cut back by 6 bases and J by 6 bases. CDR1 and CDR2 from the germline V gene are LGHNA and YSLEER. CDR3 sequence: CASSLGLAMAEQYF. CDR3 DNA sequence: TGCGCCAGCAGTCTCGGACTAGCGATGGCCGAGCAGTACTTC.

The chain combines TRBV6-1 with TRBJ1-3, with D hard to call. This CDR3 contains 16 residues. Germline loops: CDR1 MNHNS, CDR2 SASEGT. Deletions cut 2 bases from V and 0 bases from J, with 11 bases between. DNA for the CDR3: TGTGCCAGCAGTGAAATATACAGCCACTCTGGAAACACCATATATTTT. It translates to CASSEIYSHSGNTIYF.

This clone was detected only once. The chain employs TRBV7-9 and TRBJ1-6, with D unresolved. The length of the CDR3 is 16 residues. Germline CDR1 SEHNR, CDR2 FQNEAQ (reference sequence). The V gene lost 3 bases and the J gene lost 0 bases, with 9 bases spanning the gap. Here the CDR3 reads CASSLVLSSYNSPLHF. CDR3 nucleotide sequence: TGTGCCAGCAGCTTGGTGTTAAGCTCCTATAATTCACCCCTCCACTTT.

The V call is TRBV5-7, the J call TRBJ1-4, with 10 bases fitting TRBD1. TRBV5-7 is an ORF; its function is uncertain. Trimming removed 4 bases from V and 7 bases from J; junction bases left unmatched: 7. The CDR3 is 15 amino acids. The CDR3 here is CASSGTGTGVEKLFF. In DNA, the CDR3 is TGTGCCAGCAGCGGTACCGGGACAGGGGTTGAAAAACTGTTTTTT.

The chain employs TRBV2 and TRBJ1-6; D not resolved. The CDR3 contains 17 residues. CDR1 SNHLY and CDR2 FYNNEI come from the germline V gene. The V gene lost 3 bases and the J gene lost 4 bases, with 16 bases spanning the gap. CDR3 sequence reads: CASSEREARYYNSPLHF. The CDR3 DNA is TGTGCCAGCAGTGAGCGGGAAGCCCGATATTATAATTCACCCCTCCACTTT.

This clone appeared once. The chain carries TRBV11-2 and TRBJ2-7; D is perhaps TRBD1 (7 bases). This CDR3 has 15 residues. V shed 4 bases and J shed 3 bases, with 16 bases lying between them. Germline V gene data show CDR1 as SGHAT and CDR2 as FQNNGV. As DNA, the CDR3 is TGTGCCAGCAGCTCCTCCTCAGGGGGGAACTACGAGCAGTACTTC. Encoded protein: CASSSSSGGNYEQYF.

V gene TRBV5-6 combines with J gene TRBJ1-5, with D possibly TRBD1 on 5 matching bases. V lost 4 bases and J 6 bases, leaving 8 bases between the germline ends. Germline CDR1 is SGHDT and CDR2 is YYEEEE. The CDR3 totals 12 residues. DNA for the CDR3: TGTGCCAGCAGCGTAGGGGTTCAGCCCCAGCATTTT. Translation gives CASSVGVQPQHF.

This rearrangement joins TRBV5-4 to TRBJ2-1, with 9 positions matching TRBD2. This CDR3 region has 15 residues. The V segment lost 0 bases and the J segment 6 bases; nucleotides outside the gene matches: 4. The germline V gene encodes CDR1 SGHNT and CDR2 YYREEE (reference sequence). The CDR3 DNA is TGTGCCAGCAGCTTGGAGGTAGCGGGGGTCAATGAGCAGTTCTTC. Its translation is CASSLEVAGVNEQFF.

The V call is TRBV7-8, the J call TRBJ1-2; TRBD1 might be the D (5 bases). Germline-derived CDR1 and CDR2 are SGHVS and FQNEAQ. V lost 5 bases, J lost 5 bases, and 21 bases lay in between. This CDR3 is 16 amino acids long. The CDR3 region has the DNA TGTGCCAGCAGCCCCCTGAGCTTGGGGGATTCGTATGGCTACACCTTC. This gives the protein CASSPLSLGDSYGYTF.

The chain combines TRBV13 with TRBJ2-5; 11 positions agree with TRBD2. The CDR3 is 17 residues long. With V trimmed by 2 bases and J by 3 bases, 8 bases remained unmatched. CDR1 is PRHDT and CDR2 is FYEKMQ in the germline V gene (reference sequence). The CDR3 sequence: CASSLSTSGAWEETQYF. The CDR3 bases are TGTGCCAGCAGCTTATCGACTAGCGGGGCATGGGAAGAGACCCAGTACTTC.

This clone was seen just once. The chain combines TRBV4-2 with TRBJ2-7; 11 nucleotides align to TRBD2. Trimming cost V 6 bases and J 2 bases; bases outside gene matches: 6. The CDR3 is 15 amino acids. CDR1 is LGHNA, CDR2 YNFKEQ, per germline. The CDR3 region has the DNA TGTGCCAGCAGGCCCCTAGCGGGGGGTACCTACGAGCAGTACTTC. Protein: CASRPLAGGTYEQYF.

The genes are TRBV19 and TRBJ2-7; 9 bases agree with TRBD2. CDR1 and CDR2 (germline): LNHDA, SQIVND (reference sequence). The CDR3 length is 13 residues. Trimming removed 10 bases from V and 3 bases from J; junction bases left unmatched: 7. CDR3 DNA sequence: TGTGCCACAGGGCGGGGGGGATACTACGAGCAGTACTTC. Translating gives CATGRGGYYEQYF.